The 10 T cell receptor beta chains listed next were all sequenced from one sample in a study of T cell changes during pregnancy in multiple sclerosis. TCRdb keeps only in-frame clones here, not all; method: immunoSEQ multiplex PCR. The table has over 45,000 clones, 90% seen once; the top ten hold 0.5% to 0.75%. The sequenced sample was CD4+ T cells from peripheral blood mononuclear cells, obtained in the first trimester of pregnancy. These receptors were collected from a female donor with multiple sclerosis, enrolled in a pregnancy study.

V is TRBV29-1 and J is TRBJ1-2; D perhaps matches TRBD1 (5 bases). Looked up from germline, CDR1 is SQVTM and CDR2 is ANQGSEA. Between the trimmed V and J ends, which lost 7 bases and 7 bases, there was a span of 13 bases. The CDR3 covers 11 residues. The CDR3, as DNA: TGCAGCGCCGAGGCAGGGTCTGGCTACACCTTC. Encoded protein: CSAEAGSGYTF.

The chain is built from TRBV6-1 and TRBJ2-2, with D maybe TRBD1 (5 bases). The CDR3 totals 16 residues. The V and J ends lost 2 bases and 3 bases respectively, with 13 bases between them. Per germline, CDR1 MNHNS and CDR2 SASEGT. CDR3 sequence reads: CASSEWGSTYTGELFF. In nucleotides, the CDR3 is TGTGCCAGCAGTGAATGGGGCAGTACCTACACCGGGGAGCTGTTTTTT.

The chain carries TRBV5-4 and TRBJ2-1; 11 bases match TRBD2. Germline V gene sequence: CDR1 SGHNT, CDR2 YYREEE (reference sequence). The CDR3 is 13 amino acids. The junction had 2 bases not matched to a gene; V was cut back by 4 bases and J by 8 bases. The CDR3: CASSTSGSYEQFF. The CDR3 nucleotides read TGTGCCAGCAGCACTAGCGGGAGCTATGAGCAGTTCTTC.

J is TRBJ1-2 and V is TRBV5-4, with a possible D match to TRBD1 (6 bases). From germline, CDR1 is SGHNT and CDR2 YYREEE (reference sequence). CDR3 size: 17 residues. V was pared by 2 bases and J by 2 bases, with 19 bases between. CDR3 sequence reads: CASSLRWGRGANYGYTF. DNA of the CDR3: TGTGCCAGCAGCTTACGATGGGGCCGGGGGGCCAACTATGGCTACACCTTC.

This clone has just a few counts. CDR3 residues: CAWSATENTEAFF. The CDR3 nucleotides read TGTGCCTGGAGTGCGACAGAGAACACTGAAGCTTTCTTT. The J gene is TRBJ1-1, the V gene TRBV30; D possibly corresponds to TRBD1 (5 bases). Germline CDR1 reads GTSNPN; CDR2 reads SVGIG (reference sequence). The CDR3 spans 13 residues. Trimming shortened V by 1 base and J by 1 base, and 7 bases separated the two germline ends.

This chain links TRBV29-1 with TRBJ1-2; 7 bases map to TRBD1. Germline V lookup: CDR1 SQVTM, CDR2 ANQGSEA. The CDR3 extends over 14 amino acids. The J segment lost 7 bases and the V segment lost 1 base, leaving 9 bases of the junction unmatched. This CDR3 reads CSVEVNRGSGGYTF. CDR3 bases: TGCAGCGTTGAAGTCAACAGGGGAAGCGGTGGCTACACCTTC.

J is TRBJ1-1 and V is TRBV7-9, with D tentatively TRBD1 (6 bases). This CDR3 is built from 15 residues. Trimming cost V 4 bases and J 4 bases, with 16 bases left between them. The germline CDR1 and CDR2 sequences are SEHNR and FQNEAQ (reference sequence). The CDR3 spells CASSSRTGSGTEAFF. In nucleotides, the CDR3 is TGTGCCAGCAGCTCCCGTACAGGGTCGGGCACTGAAGCTTTCTTT.

This clone has only a few counts. The chain joins TRBV28 to TRBJ1-1; 7 bases match TRBD1. Looked up from germline, CDR1 is MDHEN and CDR2 is SYDVKM. Trimming removed 6 bases from V and 4 bases from J; junction bases left unmatched: 2. CDR3 length: 12 amino acids. The CDR3 region has the DNA TGTGCCAGCAGACAGGGGCGCACTGAAGCTTTCTTT. Translation: CASRQGRTEAFF.

By frequency in the sample, this clone is medium-sized. The chain has TRBV30 and TRBJ2-7; 8 bases fit TRBD2. Germline V gene lookup returns CDR1 GTSNPN and CDR2 SVGIG (reference sequence). V was clipped by 3 bases and J by 2 bases; unmatched bases: 12. There are 16 residues in the CDR3. The CDR3 spells CAWREPGLVMAYEQYF. Written as DNA, the CDR3 is TGTGCCTGGAGGGAACCGGGACTAGTGATGGCCTACGAGCAGTACTTC.

The V call is TRBV5-6, the J call TRBJ1-6, with TRBD1 identical over 7 bases. The CDR3 runs 13 residues. Germline CDR1 reads SGHDT; CDR2 reads YYEEEE. J lost 15 bases, V lost 4 bases, and 10 bases had no gene match. The CDR3 protein is CASSSQQGKILHF. CDR3 DNA sequence: TGTGCCAGCAGCAGTCAACAGGGGAAAATCCTCCACTTT.